These T cell receptor beta chains were read from a single sample in a study of T cell clones after liver transplantation. The repertoire was sequenced with immunoSEQ multiplex PCR; TCRdb's copy has only in-frame clones and lacks some. This table has 70,000 to 80,000 clones, under 95% appearing once. The sample in question was CD4+ T cells from blood, obtained before liver transplant. All receptors come from a human donor who received a liver transplant. Each CDR3 is given without its conserved first and last residue.

cdr3_length | v_call | cdr3_aa
15 | TRBV6-4 | ASGFRTRRLSSYEQY
12 | TRBV19 | ASSIARKNTEAF
10 | TRBV7-6 | ASSDRNTEAF
13 | TRBV19 | ASSIAGGRANEQY
12 | TRBV7-6 | ASSLDHSGNTIY
11 | TRBV6-6 | ASSLGTHTEAF
13 | TRBV2 | ASHRIKGGYYGYT
12 | TRBV2 | ASSVGTSGDTQY
12 | TRBV29-1 | SGRLASAYNEQF
14 | TRBV18 | ASSPFNGSGTDTQY
13 | TRBV28 | ASITSSALTGEQY
12 | TRBV5-1 | ASSLPGGTDTQY
13 | TRBV19 | ASTPEGRLNYGYT
13 | TRBV29-1 | SVGPSGMSYNEQF
13 | TRBV28 | ASSPSDTSGYGYT
15 | TRBV12-5 | ASGLVGGTSGTGELF
14 | TRBV4-3 | ASSPQGVANTGELF
14 | TRBV25-1 | ASSEGIRRGYNEQF
14 | TRBV18 | ASSYNRGELNTEAF
14 | TRBV11-2 | ASSSGTGILSREQY
15 | TRBV5-1 | ASSSGTSGRTYNEQF
14 | TRBV5-1 | ASSPGPGAGTDTQY
13 | TRBV7-2 | ASSPMRGLNTEAF
15 | TRBV4-2 | ASSQELRSSGANVLT
14 | TRBV2 | ASSLTSGGPQETQY
15 | TRBV11-3 | ASSLTSFSGRADEQF
11 | TRBV2 | ASNGLDQETQY
13 | TRBV29-1 | SVEERGGLNTEAF
13 | TRBV2 | ASSERTSGNTEQF
14 | TRBV21-1 | ASSARLAGALYEQY
12 | TRBV18 | ASSPDRRNYGYT
13 | TRBV12-5 | ASGLPGGLATEAF
12 | TRBV2 | ASAGQGATGELF
16 | TRBV14 | ASSQGLRLAGLGNEQF
16 | TRBV5-1 | ASSVGLERGGSTGELF
11 | TRBV28 | ASSLPGVYGYT
15 | TRBV2 | ASIPPRKARGNTEAF
12 | TRBV2 | ATRQGGPSGELF
12 | TRBV18 | ASSPPGHRETQY
13 | TRBV7-9 | ASSLAGGRTGELF
15 | TRBV9 | ASSVGSGTGGLRGYT
12 | TRBV9 | ASSALDREETQY
12 | TRBV5-1 | ASSGGGWVDEQY
10 | TRBV2 | ASTLYGTEAF
11 | TRBV6-5 | ASSYSTKPARF
11 | TRBV30 | AWRGRGNQPQH